These T cell receptor beta chains were read from a single sample in a study of blood T cells in healthy people across ages. TCRdb called the 5' RACE reads again in MiXCR, with one record for every CDR3 protein. The profile shows hundreds of thousands of distinct CDR3 sequences, around 48% of them singletons. Sequenced material: blood. The receptors were gathered from a man aged 30 to 45 in good health. CDR3s include the opening cysteine and the closing phenylalanine or tryptophan. Each record gives: clone size, J gene, D gene, V gene, CDR3 DNA, CDR3 protein. A D gene is named only where the DNA matches it firmly. Clone sizes are given selectively: once, few, many, or a class where the clone is expanded.

clone size: many; J gene: TRBJ2-3; D gene: TRBD2; V gene: TRBV20-1; CDR3 DNA: TGCAGTGCTAGAGATCTAGCGGGGGGAGTTACAGATACGCAGTATTTT; CDR3 protein: CSARDLAGGVTDTQYF
clone size: NA; J gene: TRBJ2-4; D gene: NA; V gene: TRBV7-2; CDR3 DNA: TGTGCCAGCAGCTCAAGGGCCAAGCAGTACTTC; CDR3 protein: CASSSRAKQYF
clone size: once; J gene: TRBJ2-7; D gene: TRBD2; V gene: TRBV6-1; CDR3 DNA: TGTGCCAGCAGTGATATGGATAGCGGGGGGTCCTACGAGCAGTACTTC; CDR3 protein: CASSDMDSGGSYEQYF
clone size: few; J gene: TRBJ2-7; D gene: NA; V gene: TRBV5-1; CDR3 DNA: TGCGCCAGCAGCCGGGACACGGCGGCCTACGAGCAGTACTTC; CDR3 protein: CASSRDTAAYEQYF
clone size: few; J gene: TRBJ1-2; D gene: NA; V gene: TRBV4-3; CDR3 DNA: TGCGCCAGCAGCCAAGATCGGGTTAATCAGGGAGGCTACACCTTC; CDR3 protein: CASSQDRVNQGGYTF
clone size: NA; J gene: TRBJ2-5; D gene: NA; V gene: TRBV3-1; CDR3 DNA: TGTGCCAGCAGCCAATACGAGACCCAGTACTTC; CDR3 protein: CASSQYETQYF
clone size: NA; J gene: TRBJ2-7; D gene: TRBD1; V gene: TRBV20-1; CDR3 DNA: TGCAGTGCACAGGGGGACAGGGGGCTTAGCGAGCAGTACTTC; CDR3 protein: CSAQGDRGLSEQYF
clone size: NA; J gene: TRBJ1-1; D gene: NA; V gene: TRBV7-9; CDR3 DNA: TGTGCCAGCCCTCCTGAGGGAAGGAACACTGAAGCTTTCTTT; CDR3 protein: CASPPEGRNTEAFF
clone size: NA; J gene: TRBJ2-1; D gene: TRBD2; V gene: TRBV10-2; CDR3 DNA: TGCGCCAGCAGTGATCTAGCGGGGGGCCTTAGTGAGCAGTTCTTC; CDR3 protein: CASSDLAGGLSEQFF
clone size: few; J gene: TRBJ2-1; D gene: TRBD2; V gene: TRBV7-3; CDR3 DNA: TGTGCCAGCAGCTCCAGCGGGGGGTTAGGCGATGAGCAGTTCTTC; CDR3 protein: CASSSSGGLGDEQFF
clone size: NA; J gene: TRBJ1-1; D gene: TRBD1; V gene: TRBV4-3; CDR3 DNA: TGCGCCAGCAGCCAAGATCGGAGACAGGGGAACACTGAAGCTTTCTTT; CDR3 protein: CASSQDRRQGNTEAFF
clone size: NA; J gene: TRBJ1-2; D gene: NA; V gene: TRBV6-5; CDR3 DNA: TGTGCCAGCTCGACCGGGGGCTTGCGGGGCTACACCTTC; CDR3 protein: CASSTGGLRGYTF
clone size: NA; J gene: TRBJ1-1; D gene: NA; V gene: TRBV6-1; CDR3 DNA: TGTGCCAGCAGTGAAGGAAAGGGTTTGAACACTGAAGCTTTCTTT; CDR3 protein: CASSEGKGLNTEAFF
clone size: NA; J gene: TRBJ2-3; D gene: TRBD2; V gene: TRBV4-2; CDR3 DNA: TGTGCCAGCAGCCGAGGTCTGACTAGCGGGGGGTCCTATAGCACAGATACGCAGTATTTT; CDR3 protein: CASSRGLTSGGSYSTDTQYF
clone size: NA; J gene: TRBJ2-7; D gene: NA; V gene: TRBV18; CDR3 DNA: TGTGCCAGTTCGACGCAGGGTCTCTACGAGCAGTACTTC; CDR3 protein: CASSTQGLYEQYF
clone size: NA; J gene: TRBJ2-7; D gene: NA; V gene: TRBV29-1; CDR3 DNA: TGCAGCGCTCGGGGACTGATCGAGAACGAGCAGTACTTC; CDR3 protein: CSARGLIENEQYF
clone size: once; J gene: TRBJ1-2; D gene: TRBD1; V gene: TRBV24-1; CDR3 DNA: TGTGCCACCAGTGACAGCACGACAGGGCACCATGGCTACACCTTC; CDR3 protein: CATSDSTTGHHGYTF
clone size: few; J gene: TRBJ2-5; D gene: NA; V gene: TRBV18; CDR3 DNA: TGTGCCAGCTCACCAGGATTCGATGAGACCCAGTACTTC; CDR3 protein: CASSPGFDETQYF
clone size: NA; J gene: TRBJ2-1; D gene: TRBD1; V gene: TRBV27; CDR3 DNA: TGTGCCAGCACGTCCCGCCCCGAGGGGGCAGGCAATGAGCAGTTCTTC; CDR3 protein: CASTSRPEGAGNEQFF
clone size: NA; J gene: TRBJ2-3; D gene: NA; V gene: TRBV20-1; CDR3 DNA: TGCAGTGCTAGTAGGCGGTCGGGCACAGATACGCAGTATTTT; CDR3 protein: CSASRRSGTDTQYF
clone size: few; J gene: TRBJ1-1; D gene: TRBD1; V gene: TRBV25-1; CDR3 DNA: TGTGCCAGCAGTGGCCTTTGGACAGGGAAAAAAGGCGTCGCTGAAGCTTTCTTT; CDR3 protein: CASSGLWTGKKGVAEAFF
clone size: NA; J gene: TRBJ2-3; D gene: NA; V gene: TRBV6-2/TRBV6-3; CDR3 DNA: TGTGCCAGCAGTTACTCAACCTGGCTTACCAACACAGATACGCAGTATTTT; CDR3 protein: CASSYSTWLTNTDTQYF
clone size: NA; J gene: TRBJ2-1; D gene: NA; V gene: TRBV11-2; CDR3 DNA: TGTGCCAGCAGCTTAGAGGGGTGGTACAATGAGCAGTTCTTC; CDR3 protein: CASSLEGWYNEQFF
clone size: NA; J gene: TRBJ1-1; D gene: NA; V gene: TRBV29-1; CDR3 DNA: TGCAGCGTTGATCTGGCAGGGGACACTGAAGCTTTCTTT; CDR3 protein: CSVDLAGDTEAFF
clone size: few; J gene: TRBJ2-1; D gene: NA; V gene: TRBV7-2; CDR3 DNA: TGTGCCAGCAGCTTATTTCAGGGGAATGAGCAGTTCTTC; CDR3 protein: CASSLFQGNEQFF
clone size: few; J gene: TRBJ2-7; D gene: TRBD1; V gene: TRBV7-9; CDR3 DNA: TGTGCCAGCAGCTCCCCGACAGGGCGTACCTACGAGCAGTACTTC; CDR3 protein: CASSSPTGRTYEQYF
clone size: NA; J gene: TRBJ2-7; D gene: NA; V gene: TRBV12-3/TRBV12-4; CDR3 DNA: TGTGCCAGCAGTCCTCAATCCTACAGGGCGTACTCCTACAATGAGCAGTACTTC; CDR3 protein: CASSPQSYRAYSYNEQYF
clone size: NA; J gene: TRBJ2-5; D gene: TRBD2; V gene: TRBV12-3/TRBV12-4; CDR3 DNA: TGTGCCAGCAGTTTGGGACTAGCGGGGCTGACAGAGACCCGGTACTTC; CDR3 protein: CASSLGLAGLTETRYF
clone size: NA; J gene: TRBJ2-7; D gene: NA; V gene: TRBV4-1; CDR3 DNA: TGCGCCAGCAGCCAACACTCGGACTCCTTCTACGAGCAGTACTTC; CDR3 protein: CASSQHSDSFYEQYF
clone size: NA; J gene: TRBJ2-7; D gene: NA; V gene: TRBV10-3; CDR3 DNA: TGTGCCATCAGGGACCTCACGGATTACGAGCAGTACTTC; CDR3 protein: CAIRDLTDYEQYF
clone size: once; J gene: TRBJ1-2; D gene: NA; V gene: TRBV21-1; CDR3 DNA: TGTGCCAGCAGCAAAGTCAGCACCTATGGCTACACCTTC; CDR3 protein: CASSKVSTYGYTF
clone size: few; J gene: TRBJ2-3; D gene: TRBD1; V gene: TRBV6-5; CDR3 DNA: TGTGCCAGCAGCCGGGACAGGGGGCAGGGTACGCAGTATTTT; CDR3 protein: CASSRDRGQGTQYF
clone size: NA; J gene: TRBJ1-5; D gene: NA; V gene: TRBV7-8; CDR3 DNA: TGTGCCAGCAGCTTAGGGGGGGGGCCCTACAATCAGCCCCAGCATTTT; CDR3 protein: CASSLGGGPYNQPQHF
clone size: NA; J gene: TRBJ1-2; D gene: TRBD1; V gene: TRBV6-5; CDR3 DNA: TGTGCCAGCAGTTACGGGACAGGGCCTTATGGCTACACCTTC; CDR3 protein: CASSYGTGPYGYTF
clone size: many; J gene: TRBJ2-3; D gene: NA; V gene: TRBV6-1; CDR3 DNA: TGTGCCAGCAGTGAAGCGTTTGCGGAAGGGCAGTATTTT; CDR3 protein: CASSEAFAEGQYF
clone size: NA; J gene: TRBJ2-7; D gene: NA; V gene: TRBV7-8; CDR3 DNA: TGTGCCAGCAGCCCCAGTAGTCAGGGTACCTACGAGCAGTACTTC; CDR3 protein: CASSPSSQGTYEQYF
clone size: NA; J gene: TRBJ2-3; D gene: TRBD2; V gene: TRBV3-1; CDR3 DNA: TGTGCCAGCAGCCAAGCGTGGACTAGCCTTGGTACGCAGTATTTT; CDR3 protein: CASSQAWTSLGTQYF